The 11 T cell receptor beta chains reported below all come from one sample, sequenced in a study of monozygotic twins with inflammatory bowel disease. For each CDR3 protein, TCRdb gives one entry from its re-call of the 5' RACE reads, without DNA. Its clone listing holds about 420,000 distinct CDR3 sequences. The sequencing sample was made of blood. The receptors here all came from a human donor with ulcerative colitis or Crohn's disease, or a healthy co-twin of an affected twin (not recorded which).

The CDR3 is CASSLYLEQFF. The rearrangement links TRBV7-2 to TRBJ2-1. In germline, CDR1 is SGHTA, CDR2 FQGNSA. The CDR3 covers 11 residues.

CDR3 residues: CASSSGTASYNEQFF. This chain connects TRBV5-1 to TRBJ2-1; the D gene TCRdb calls, TRBD1, cannot be checked with no DNA. Germline CDR1 and CDR2: SGHRS and YFSETQ. The CDR3 loop spans 15 amino acids.

J is TRBJ1-3 and V is TRBV3-1; TCRdb gives TRBD1 as the D gene, but with no DNA this cannot be confirmed. CDR3 size: 13 residues. In germline, CDR1 is LGHDT, CDR2 YNNKEL (reference sequence). The CDR3 region is CASSGHSGNTIYF. The full variable domain, its missing parts supplied by reference TRBV3-1 and TRBJ1-3, is DTAVSQTPKYLVTQMGNDKSIKCEQNLGHDTMYWYKQDSKKFLKIMFSYNNKELIINETVPNRFSPKSPDKAHLNLHINSLELGDSAVYFCASSGHSGNTIYFGEGSWLTVV.

V gene TRBV20-1 combines with J gene TRBJ1-6; TCRdb reports TRBD1, a call that lacks DNA to check it against. Germline CDR1 DFQATT, CDR2 SNEGSKA (reference sequence). CDR3 length: 17 residues. The CDR3 region is CSAPSVGTGAINSPLHF.

V usage is TRBV10-3 and J usage is TRBJ2-1; TCRdb calls TRBD1, which cannot be checked without DNA. In germline, CDR1 is ENHRY, CDR2 SYGVKD. The CDR3 sequence is 14 residues long. The CDR3 here is CAIRSQGAIDEQFF.

This chain uses TRBV6-2 or TRBV6-3 with TRBJ1-2. The CDR3 loop spans 14 amino acids. Per the germline V gene, CDR1 is MNHEY and CDR2 is SVGEGT. The chain's CDR3 is CASSYSGEVYGYTF.

The rearrangement links TRBV15 to TRBJ2-4; TCRdb calls TRBD1, which cannot be checked without DNA. The germline V gene encodes CDR1 LNHNV and CDR2 YYDKDF (reference sequence). The CDR3 is made up of 12 amino acids. The CDR3 is CATGTGQNIQYF.

The chain has TRBV11-2 and TRBJ2-1; absent DNA, TCRdb's TRBD1 call cannot be checked. Germline CDR1 reads SGHAT; CDR2 reads FQNNGV. The CDR3 runs 19 residues. This CDR3 is CASSSPFRGGLYSYNEQFF.

The V gene is TRBV20-1, the J gene TRBJ2-6; the TCRdb call, TRBD1, lacks DNA for checking. Looked up from germline, CDR1 is DFQATT and CDR2 is SNEGSKA (reference sequence). CDR3 length: 19 amino acids. This CDR3 is CSARDSRRTGLTGANVLTF.

The V call is TRBV29-1, the J call TRBJ2-3; TCRdb indicates TRBD1, and absent DNA this call remains unverified. CDR3 size: 14 residues. Germline CDR1 is SQVTM and CDR2 is ANQGSEA. The CDR3 sequence is CSVEEPGWADTQYF.

The rearrangement uses TRBV7-9 and TRBJ2-1; as DNA is missing, the TRBD2 call by TCRdb cannot be tested. CDR1 and CDR2 (germline): SEHNR, FQNEAQ (reference sequence). The CDR3 totals 15 residues. CDR3 sequence reads: CASSLGLAGGGEQFF.